This is a list of T cell receptor beta chains from one sample in a study of spatial heterogeneity in lung cancer. TCRdb used MiXCR to reprocess the 5' RACE reads, holding one entry per CDR3 protein. The repertoire holds roughly 25,000 distinct CDR3 sequences, with around 7% as singletons. The sample was PBMCs, taken at surgery. The receptors derive from a male donor with early-stage non-small cell lung cancer. Each CDR3 is given without its conserved first and last residue. Fields, in order: J gene, V gene, CDR3 protein.

>TRBJ1-4|TRBV29-1
SAGAHSEKLF
>TRBJ2-5|TRBV29-1
SVGPEQGQY
>TRBJ2-1|TRBV7-2
ASSKIAGTNNEQF
>TRBJ1-4|TRBV12-3/TRBV12-4
ASSPGPINEKLF
>TRBJ2-5|TRBV12-3/TRBV12-4
ASSFRTSGSGISKETQY
>TRBJ2-5|TRBV7-2
ASSTGQRMQETQY
>TRBJ2-1|TRBV6-2/TRBV6-3
ASSHGGNEQF
>TRBJ1-3|TRBV4-1
ASSPRFDSGNTIY
>TRBJ1-2|TRBV20-1
SARDAGAPYT
>TRBJ1-1|TRBV20-1
SARDPRTGGGNTEAF
>TRBJ1-1|TRBV5-1
ASSTRTGPVADTEAF
>TRBJ1-1|TRBV5-1
ASSPQVPNTEAF